A selection of T cell receptor beta chains follows, all from one sample in a study of blood T cell repertoires in COVID-19. The assay was immunoSEQ multiplex PCR, and TCRdb's table has in-frame clones only and misses some. The sample contains roughly 320,000 clones, almost 85% of which appear only once. The specimen sequenced was peripheral blood. Source of these receptors: a human donor in a cohort sampled during active COVID-19. The CDR3 runs from the conserved cysteine through the conserved F or W. Each record gives: J gene, D gene, V gene, clone size, CDR3 protein, CDR3 DNA. The D gene is left open where the match is weak. Expanded clones are given a class, and other clones once, few, many or no size at all.

TRBJ1-3 NA TRBV4-2 many CASSQVLGARGNTIYF TGTGCCAGCAGCCAAGTTTTGGGGGCGCGAGGAAACACCATATATTTT
TRBJ2-7 NA TRBV6-5 NA CASSHGQFPYEQYF TGTGCCAGCAGTCACGGACAGTTCCCCTACGAGCAGTACTTC
TRBJ1-4 NA TRBV27 few CASSLFNNEKLFF TGTGCCAGCAGTTTGTTCAATAATGAAAAACTGTTTTTT
TRBJ1-5 TRBD1 TRBV19 few CASIGTVPGPQHF TGTGCCAGTATAGGGACAGTCCCTGGGCCCCAGCATTTT
TRBJ2-7 TRBD2 TRBV3-1/TRBV3-2 NA CASSLKPLAGGTYEQYF TGTGCCAGCAGCCTAAAACCGCTAGCGGGGGGGACCTACGAGCAGTACTTC
TRBJ1-5 NA TRBV6-6 NA CASSYTVANQPQHF TGTGCCAGCAGTTACACGGTCGCTAATCAGCCCCAGCATTTT
TRBJ1-3 TRBD1 TRBV30 NA CAWSVRGTGVDSGNTIYF TGTGCCTGGAGTGTACGGGGGACAGGGGTTGACTCTGGAAACACCATATATTTT
TRBJ1-1 NA TRBV14 NA CASSQGQGTMNTEAFF TGTGCCAGCAGCCAAGGGCAGGGGACCATGAACACTGAAGCTTTCTTT
TRBJ1-2 TRBD1 TRBV19 NA CASSIATGANYGYTF TGTGCCAGTAGTATCGCGACAGGGGCTAACTATGGCTACACCTTC
TRBJ2-7 NA TRBV7-8 NA CASSLSKGVGSYEQYF TGTGCCAGCAGCTTAAGTAAGGGGGTGGGCTCCTACGAGCAGTACTTC
TRBJ2-3 NA TRBV24-1 NA CATRSPNTDTQYF TGTGCCACCAGGAGTCCTAACACAGATACGCAGTATTTT
TRBJ1-6 TRBD1 TRBV10-1 NA CASSERTGASPLHF TGCGCCAGCAGTGAACGGACAGGGGCTTCACCCCTCCACTTT
TRBJ2-1 NA TRBV12-3/TRBV12-4 NA CASSSEGEQFF TGTGCCAGCAGTTCCGAGGGTGAGCAGTTCTTC
TRBJ1-5 NA TRBV24-1 NA CATSDSGHAGDQPQHF TGTGCCACCAGTGACTCTGGACACGCAGGGGATCAGCCCCAGCATTTT
TRBJ1-1 TRBD1 TRBV9 NA CASSDGTEEAFF TGTGCCAGCAGCGACGGGACAGAAGAAGCTTTCTTT
TRBJ2-1 TRBD2 TRBV7-8 NA CASSPSLGGAGGYNEQFF TGTGCCAGCAGCCCCTCCCTCGGTGGCGCGGGGGGGTACAATGAGCAGTTCTTC
TRBJ1-2 NA TRBV6-4 once CASSEMGRSLFGLTF TGTGCCAGCAGTGAGATGGGCAGGTCCCTGTTTGGTCTCACCTTC
TRBJ1-1 TRBD1 TRBV6-5 NA CASSYSLDRGRRAFF TGTGCCAGCAGTTACTCCCTAGACAGGGGAAGGAGAGCTTTCTTT
TRBJ2-3 NA TRBV6-5 NA CASVRSPTDTQYF TGTGCCAGCGTCCGGTCACCCACGGATACGCAGTATTTT
TRBJ2-3 NA TRBV5-4 NA CASSLAAQGGFTDTQYF TGTGCCAGCAGCTTGGCGGCCCAGGGTGGGTTCACAGATACGCAGTATTTT
TRBJ2-5 NA TRBV7-9 NA CASSLEFLGETQYF TGTGCCAGCAGCTTAGAGTTCCTCGGAGAGACCCAGTACTTC
TRBJ1-1 NA TRBV6-5 NA CASRSGARAFF TGTGCCAGCAGATCAGGGGCACGAGCTTTCTTT
TRBJ1-2 TRBD1 TRBV29-1 NA CSVGNRGRGYTF TGCAGCGTTGGCAACAGGGGTCGTGGCTACACCTTC
TRBJ1-5 NA TRBV2 NA CASSGGLGNQPQHF TGTGCCAGCAGTGGAGGGCTGGGCAATCAGCCCCAGCATTTT
TRBJ2-5 TRBD2 TRBV7-8 NA CASSPGGGLETQYF TGTGCCAGCAGCCCGGGCGGGGGGCTAGAGACCCAGTACTTC
TRBJ1-2 NA TRBV12-3/TRBV12-4 NA CASSWGGVGYTF TGTGCCAGCAGTTGGGGCGGAGTTGGCTACACCTTC
TRBJ1-1 NA TRBV2 NA CASREDRLEAFF TGTGCCAGCAGAGAGGACAGACTTGAAGCTTTCTTT
TRBJ2-7 TRBD1 TRBV19 NA CASSYGQGEEQYF TGTGCCAGTAGTTATGGGCAGGGGGAAGAGCAGTACTTC
TRBJ2-3 NA TRBV7-3 NA CASSFGADTQYF TGTGCCAGCAGCTTCGGTGCAGATACGCAGTATTTT
TRBJ1-2 NA TRBV7-9 NA CASSGSGVPFYLFDYTF TGTGCCAGCAGCGGGTCCGGGGTCCCTTTTTACCTTTTTGACTACACCTTC
TRBJ2-1 NA TRBV5-1 NA CASRPGQTYNEQFF TGCGCCAGCAGACCGGGACAAACCTACAATGAGCAGTTCTTC
TRBJ2-1 NA TRBV3-1/TRBV3-2 NA CASSQDPTESSYNEQFF TGTGCCAGCAGTCAAGACCCGACGGAGAGCTCCTACAATGAGCAGTTCTTC
TRBJ1-2 TRBD1 TRBV7-6 NA CASSFGGQGTMSGYTF TGTGCCAGCAGCTTTGGGGGACAGGGCACTATGAGTGGCTACACCTTC
TRBJ1-1 NA TRBV20-1 NA CSAFNTEAFF TGCAGTGCCTTCAACACTGAAGCTTTCTTT
TRBJ1-4 NA TRBV15 few CATRLVRGNPPFGATNEKLFF TGTGCCACCCGTCTAGTCCGGGGAAATCCCCCATTTGGAGCAACTAATGAAAAACTGTTTTTT
TRBJ1-1 NA TRBV10-2 NA CASTTGRGTEAFF TGCGCCAGCACTACAGGGAGGGGCACTGAAGCTTTCTTT
TRBJ1-2 TRBD1 TRBV19 NA CASSAGGQGYGYTF TGTGCCAGTAGCGCGGGCGGACAGGGGTATGGCTACACCTTC
TRBJ1-4 TRBD1 TRBV5-8 NA CASSLVVGTGLGEKLFF TGTGCCAGCAGCTTGGTAGTTGGGACAGGTCTGGGGGAAAAACTGTTTTTT
TRBJ2-7 TRBD1 TRBV29-1 NA CSVVIGTEQYF TGCAGCGTTGTAATAGGGACAGAACAGTACTTC
TRBJ1-1 TRBD1 TRBV11-2 NA CASSSRQGLHTEAFF TGTGCCAGCAGCTCACGACAGGGGCTACACACTGAAGCTTTCTTT
TRBJ2-1 TRBD2 TRBV24-1 NA CATSDPRLTSGGYNEQFF TGTGCCACCAGTGATCCACGTTTAACTAGCGGGGGATACAATGAGCAGTTCTTC
TRBJ1-5 TRBD1 TRBV6-6 NA CASKKTGEGQPQHF TGTGCCAGCAAAAAGACAGGGGAGGGTCAGCCCCAGCATTTT
TRBJ1-2 TRBD1 TRBV29-1 NA CSGYSGTGRSGYTF TGCAGCGGATATTCCGGGACAGGGAGGAGTGGCTACACCTTC
TRBJ1-1 NA TRBV9 NA CASSVRETGRATEAFF TGTGCCAGCAGCGTTCGCGAGACAGGTCGAGCCACTGAAGCTTTCTTT
TRBJ1-1 TRBD1 TRBV12-3/TRBV12-4 once CASSFGTGRAFF TGTGCCAGCAGTTTTGGGACAGGGAGGGCTTTCTTT
TRBJ1-2 NA TRBV12-3/TRBV12-4 NA CASSFGHYGYTF TGTGCCAGCAGTTTTGGGCACTATGGCTACACCTTC
TRBJ2-5 TRBD2 TRBV29-1 NA CSVVRRGGQLIFRQETQYF TGCAGCGTAGTGAGGCGGGGGGGACAGTTAATTTTCCGCCAAGAGACCCAGTACTTC
TRBJ2-1 NA TRBV2 once CASSSEQGFRHNEQFF TGTGCCAGCAGTAGCGAACAGGGTTTTCGTCACAATGAGCAGTTCTTC